This is a list of T cell receptor beta chains from one sample in a study of PD-1 blockade in classical Hodgkin lymphoma. Some clones are missing from TCRdb's copy, which holds only in-frame ones; the method was immunoSEQ multiplex PCR. This table holds some 30,000 clones, under 70% found once. The source was peripheral blood mononuclear cells (PBMCs), collected before the second cycle of nivolumab. The receptors originated from a human donor with classical Hodgkin lymphoma. CDR3s include the opening cysteine and the closing phenylalanine or tryptophan. A D gene is named only where the DNA matches it firmly. The size field is filled for only some rows; it gives once, few, many or a size class.

j_gene: TRBJ2-1
abundance: .
len: 17
v_gene: TRBV29-1
d_gene: TRBD2
CDR3aa: CSVEDLASGAFYNEQFF
CDR3nt: TGCAGCGTTGAAGATCTGGCTAGCGGGGCGTTTTACAATGAGCAGTTCTTC

j_gene: TRBJ2-5
abundance: many
len: 15
v_gene: TRBV28
d_gene: .
CDR3aa: CASSFSRVERETQYF
CDR3nt: TGTGCCAGCAGTTTTAGCAGGGTAGAGAGGGAGACCCAGTACTTC

j_gene: TRBJ1-5
abundance: few
len: 12
v_gene: TRBV28
d_gene: .
CDR3aa: CAIRRGDQPQHF
CDR3nt: TGTGCCATCAGGAGGGGCGATCAGCCCCAGCATTTT

j_gene: TRBJ1-2
abundance: .
len: 21
v_gene: TRBV28
d_gene: TRBD1
CDR3aa: CASSSPSIQGQGGGSNYGYTF
CDR3nt: TGTGCCAGCAGTTCCCCCTCGATTCAAGGACAGGGGGGGGGTTCCAACTATGGCTACACCTTC

j_gene: TRBJ2-5
abundance: .
len: 15
v_gene: TRBV7-6
d_gene: TRBD2
CDR3aa: CASSSLAGPGGTQYF
CDR3nt: TGTGCCAGCAGCTCACTAGCGGGTCCGGGGGGGACCCAGTACTTC

j_gene: TRBJ2-5
abundance: .
len: 15
v_gene: TRBV7-2
d_gene: TRBD2
CDR3aa: CASSLTGGIQETQYF
CDR3nt: TGTGCCAGCAGCCTGACGGGGGGGATCCAAGAGACCCAGTACTTC

j_gene: TRBJ2-1
abundance: .
len: 15
v_gene: TRBV7-2
d_gene: .
CDR3aa: CASSLGVSSYNEQFF
CDR3nt: TGTGCCAGCAGCTTAGGGGTCAGCTCCTACAATGAGCAGTTCTTC

j_gene: TRBJ1-3
abundance: .
len: 13
v_gene: TRBV28
d_gene: .
CDR3aa: CASTPGTGNTIYF
CDR3nt: TGTGCCAGTACTCCAGGGACTGGAAACACCATATATTTT

j_gene: TRBJ2-5
abundance: .
len: 13
v_gene: TRBV19
d_gene: .
CDR3aa: CASSIGSQETQYF
CDR3nt: TGTGCCAGTAGTATCGGCAGTCAAGAGACCCAGTACTTC

j_gene: TRBJ2-5
abundance: .
len: 15
v_gene: TRBV11-2
d_gene: TRBD2
CDR3aa: CASSPRTSGEKTQYF
CDR3nt: TGTGCCAGCAGCCCCCGGACTAGCGGGGAAAAGACCCAGTACTTC

j_gene: TRBJ2-3
abundance: .
len: 16
v_gene: TRBV2
d_gene: TRBD2
CDR3aa: CASTSGLAGRGDTQYF
CDR3nt: TGTGCCAGCACTTCGGGACTAGCGGGGCGCGGAGATACGCAGTATTTT

j_gene: TRBJ2-7
abundance: .
len: 13
v_gene: TRBV28
d_gene: .
CDR3aa: CASSRDPSYEQYF
CDR3nt: TGTGCCAGCTCCCGGGACCCATCCTACGAGCAGTACTTC

j_gene: TRBJ2-5
abundance: .
len: 14
v_gene: TRBV5-4
d_gene: .
CDR3aa: CASSAVGVQETQYF
CDR3nt: TGTGCCAGCAGCGCGGTCGGGGTCCAAGAGACCCAGTACTTC

j_gene: TRBJ1-1
abundance: .
len: 15
v_gene: TRBV6-5
d_gene: .
CDR3aa: CASSYGIGGNTEAFF
CDR3nt: TGTGCCAGCAGTTACGGTATAGGGGGGAACACTGAAGCTTTCTTT

j_gene: TRBJ1-2
abundance: .
len: 11
v_gene: TRBV4-3
d_gene: .
CDR3aa: CASSSVGGYTF
CDR3nt: TGCGCCAGCAGTTCGGTTGGCGGCTACACCTTC

j_gene: TRBJ1-1
abundance: .
len: 13
v_gene: TRBV9
d_gene: .
CDR3aa: CASSTRGGTEAFF
CDR3nt: TGTGCCAGCAGCACCAGAGGGGGCACTGAAGCTTTCTTT

j_gene: TRBJ1-1
abundance: few
len: 15
v_gene: TRBV19
d_gene: .
CDR3aa: CASSITDTGGTEAFF
CDR3nt: TGTGCCAGTAGTATTACCGACACCGGAGGGACTGAAGCTTTCTTT

j_gene: TRBJ2-1
abundance: .
len: 13
v_gene: TRBV2
d_gene: .
CDR3aa: CAGLDLGPPMQFF
CDR3nt: TGTGCCGGCTTAGATTTGGGACCGCCGATGCAGTTCTTC

j_gene: TRBJ1-2
abundance: .
len: 14
v_gene: TRBV6-6
d_gene: .
CDR3aa: CASSSGGGNYGYTF
CDR3nt: TGTGCCAGCTCCTCCGGAGGGGGGAACTATGGCTACACCTTC

j_gene: TRBJ1-2
abundance: once
len: 13
v_gene: TRBV27
d_gene: TRBD1
CDR3aa: CASSPQGARGYTF
CDR3nt: TGTGCCAGCAGTCCTCAGGGGGCACGAGGCTACACCTTC

j_gene: TRBJ1-2
abundance: .
len: 13
v_gene: TRBV5-8
d_gene: TRBD1
CDR3aa: CASILRGPYGYTF
CDR3nt: TGTGCCAGCATTCTCAGGGGGCCCTATGGCTACACCTTC

j_gene: TRBJ1-5
abundance: few
len: 16
v_gene: TRBV11-3
d_gene: .
CDR3aa: CASSYKGQGGNQPQHF
CDR3nt: TGTGCCAGCAGCTATAAAGGGCAGGGAGGAAATCAGCCCCAGCATTTT

j_gene: TRBJ2-1
abundance: .
len: 15
v_gene: TRBV7-2
d_gene: TRBD2
CDR3aa: CASSPRTSGGREQFF
CDR3nt: TGTGCCAGCAGCCCGCGGACTAGCGGGGGGAGGGAGCAGTTCTTC

j_gene: TRBJ1-2
abundance: .
len: 14
v_gene: TRBV7-9
d_gene: .
CDR3aa: CAARVSASIYGYTF
CDR3nt: TGTGCCGCGCGGGTGTCCGCCTCGATCTATGGCTACACCTTC

j_gene: TRBJ2-5
abundance: .
len: 15
v_gene: TRBV2
d_gene: TRBD2
CDR3aa: CATCFNSGIQETQYF
CDR3nt: TGTGCCACCTGCTTTAATAGCGGGATCCAAGAGACCCAGTACTTC

j_gene: TRBJ2-1
abundance: .
len: 13
v_gene: TRBV7-2
d_gene: .
CDR3aa: CASSLDTYNEQFF
CDR3nt: TGTGCCAGCAGCTTGGACACCTACAATGAGCAGTTCTTC

j_gene: TRBJ1-4
abundance: .
len: 14
v_gene: TRBV6-1
d_gene: .
CDR3aa: CASIRQATNEKLFF
CDR3nt: TGTGCCAGCATAAGACAAGCAACTAATGAAAAACTGTTTTTT

j_gene: TRBJ1-4
abundance: .
len: 18
v_gene: TRBV23-1
d_gene: .
CDR3aa: CAWKAGKKMDATNEKLFF
CDR3nt: TGCGCCTGGAAGGCAGGGAAAAAGATGGATGCAACTAATGAAAAACTGTTTTTT

j_gene: TRBJ1-1
abundance: .
len: 13
v_gene: TRBV28
d_gene: .
CDR3aa: CASRYEGSTEAFF
CDR3nt: TGTGCCAGCAGATACGAGGGTTCAACTGAAGCTTTCTTT

j_gene: TRBJ1-3
abundance: few
len: 16
v_gene: TRBV7-9
d_gene: TRBD1
CDR3aa: CASSPYGQGAGNTIYF
CDR3nt: TGTGCCAGCAGCCCCTACGGACAGGGGGCAGGAAACACCATATATTTT

j_gene: TRBJ2-1
abundance: .
len: 14
v_gene: TRBV29-1
d_gene: TRBD1
CDR3aa: CSALTGLGDNEQFF
CDR3nt: TGCAGCGCCCTGACAGGGTTGGGAGACAATGAGCAGTTCTTC

j_gene: TRBJ1-1
abundance: once
len: 13
v_gene: TRBV5-1
d_gene: .
CDR3aa: CASSLEMNTEAFF
CDR3nt: TGCGCCAGCAGTCTGGAGATGAACACTGAAGCTTTCTTT

j_gene: TRBJ1-3
abundance: .
len: 17
v_gene: TRBV7-9
d_gene: TRBD1
CDR3aa: CASSTSGTAFSGNTIYF
CDR3nt: TGTGCCAGCAGCACCTCCGGGACAGCCTTCTCTGGAAACACCATATATTTT

j_gene: TRBJ1-4
abundance: few
len: 20
v_gene: TRBV21-1
d_gene: .
CDR3aa: CAINLWGLKQGIGVNEKLFF
CDR3nt: TGTGCCATCAACCTTTGGGGGTTAAAACAGGGGATCGGGGTGAATGAAAAACTGTTTTTT

j_gene: TRBJ2-4
abundance: .
len: 15
v_gene: TRBV19
d_gene: .
CDR3aa: CASRALETGSNIQYF
CDR3nt: TGTGCCAGTAGGGCGTTGGAGACAGGATCAAACATTCAGTACTTC

j_gene: TRBJ2-1
abundance: few
len: 14
v_gene: TRBV11-3
d_gene: TRBD2
CDR3aa: CASSLAAGVDEQFF
CDR3nt: TGTGCCAGCAGCTTAGCCGCGGGGGTAGATGAGCAGTTCTTC

j_gene: TRBJ1-5
abundance: .
len: 13
v_gene: TRBV2
d_gene: .
CDR3aa: CASRGGSNQPQHF
CDR3nt: TGTGCCAGCAGGGGTGGGAGCAATCAGCCCCAGCATTTT

j_gene: TRBJ1-6
abundance: .
len: 13
v_gene: TRBV28
d_gene: .
CDR3aa: CASSPDKASPLHF
CDR3nt: TGTGCCAGCAGCCCAGATAAGGCTTCACCCCTCCACTTT

j_gene: TRBJ2-3
abundance: few
len: 15
v_gene: TRBV7-6
d_gene: .
CDR3aa: CASSLVRLQTDTQYF
CDR3nt: TGTGCCAGCAGCTTAGTTCGTCTCCAGACAGATACGCAGTATTTT

j_gene: TRBJ2-3
abundance: once
len: 13
v_gene: TRBV11-3
d_gene: .
CDR3aa: CASSPGVSDTQYF
CDR3nt: TGTGCCAGCAGCCCAGGGGTTTCAGATACGCAGTATTTT

j_gene: TRBJ1-2
abundance: .
len: 13
v_gene: TRBV29-1
d_gene: TRBD1
CDR3aa: CSVEGQGNYGYTF
CDR3nt: TGCAGCGTTGAGGGACAGGGGAACTATGGCTACACCTTC

j_gene: TRBJ1-1
abundance: once
len: 13
v_gene: TRBV30
d_gene: TRBD1
CDR3aa: CAWGGQGVTEAFF
CDR3nt: TGTGCCTGGGGGGGACAGGGAGTCACTGAAGCTTTCTTT

j_gene: TRBJ2-6
abundance: few
len: 15
v_gene: TRBV5-4
d_gene: .
CDR3aa: CASSADRTGANVLTF
CDR3nt: TGTGCCAGCAGCGCAGACAGGACTGGGGCCAACGTCCTGACTTTC

j_gene: TRBJ2-3
abundance: .
len: 18
v_gene: TRBV2
d_gene: TRBD2
CDR3aa: CASSDPGGTSGQVDTQYF
CDR3nt: TGTGCCAGCAGTGACCCTGGGGGGACTAGCGGGCAAGTAGATACGCAGTATTTT

j_gene: TRBJ2-1
abundance: .
len: 13
v_gene: TRBV29-1
d_gene: TRBD1
CDR3aa: CSATGTDNNEQFF
CDR3nt: TGCAGCGCAACCGGGACAGACAACAATGAGCAGTTCTTC